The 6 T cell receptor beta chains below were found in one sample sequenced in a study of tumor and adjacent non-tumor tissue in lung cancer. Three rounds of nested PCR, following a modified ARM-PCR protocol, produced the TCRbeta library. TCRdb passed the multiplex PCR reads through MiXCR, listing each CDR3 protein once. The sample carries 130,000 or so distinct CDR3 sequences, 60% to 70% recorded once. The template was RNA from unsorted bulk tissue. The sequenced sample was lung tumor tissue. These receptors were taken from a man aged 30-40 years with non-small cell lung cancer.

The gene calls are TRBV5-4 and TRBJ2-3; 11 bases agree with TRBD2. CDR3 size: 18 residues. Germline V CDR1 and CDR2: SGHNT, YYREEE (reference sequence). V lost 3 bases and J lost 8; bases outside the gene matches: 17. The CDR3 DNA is TGTGCCAGCAGCTCTACTCCGGGACTAGCGGTCCGGGGAGGTACGCAGTATTTT. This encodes CASSSTPGLAVRGGTQYF.

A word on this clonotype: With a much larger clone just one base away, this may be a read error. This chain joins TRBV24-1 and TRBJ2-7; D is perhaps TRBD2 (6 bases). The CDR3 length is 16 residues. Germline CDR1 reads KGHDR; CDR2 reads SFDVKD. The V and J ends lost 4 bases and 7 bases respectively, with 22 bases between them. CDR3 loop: CATSDPGLSSYNEQYF. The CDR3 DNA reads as TGTGCCACCAGTGACCCGGGACTGAGCTCCTACAATGAGCAGTACTTC.

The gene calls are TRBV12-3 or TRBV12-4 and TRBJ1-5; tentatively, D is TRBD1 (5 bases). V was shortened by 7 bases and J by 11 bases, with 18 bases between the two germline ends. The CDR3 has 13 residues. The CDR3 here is CASKGLGNQSQHF. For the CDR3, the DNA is TGTGCCAGCAAGGGGTTAGGCAATCAATCCCAGCATTTT.

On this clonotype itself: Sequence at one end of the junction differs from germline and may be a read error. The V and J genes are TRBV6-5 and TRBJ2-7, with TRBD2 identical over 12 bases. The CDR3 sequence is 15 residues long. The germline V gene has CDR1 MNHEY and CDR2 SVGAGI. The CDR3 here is CASNWTSGATYEQYF. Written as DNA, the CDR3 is TGTGCCAGCAATTGGACTAGCGGGGCTACCTACGAGCAATACTTC.

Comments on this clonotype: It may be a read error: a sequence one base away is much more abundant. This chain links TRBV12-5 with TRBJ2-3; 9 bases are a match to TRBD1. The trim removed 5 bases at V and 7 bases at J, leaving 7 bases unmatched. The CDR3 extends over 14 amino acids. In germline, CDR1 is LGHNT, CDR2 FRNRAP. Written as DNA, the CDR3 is TGTGCTAGTGGTCAGGGACAGGGAAGATATACGCAGTATTTT. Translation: CASGQGQGRYTQYF.

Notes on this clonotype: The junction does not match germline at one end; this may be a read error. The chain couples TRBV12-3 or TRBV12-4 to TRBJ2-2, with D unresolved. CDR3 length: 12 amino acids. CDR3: CTSSMNTGELFF. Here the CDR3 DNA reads TGTACCAGCAGCATGAACACCGGGGAGCTGTTTTTT.